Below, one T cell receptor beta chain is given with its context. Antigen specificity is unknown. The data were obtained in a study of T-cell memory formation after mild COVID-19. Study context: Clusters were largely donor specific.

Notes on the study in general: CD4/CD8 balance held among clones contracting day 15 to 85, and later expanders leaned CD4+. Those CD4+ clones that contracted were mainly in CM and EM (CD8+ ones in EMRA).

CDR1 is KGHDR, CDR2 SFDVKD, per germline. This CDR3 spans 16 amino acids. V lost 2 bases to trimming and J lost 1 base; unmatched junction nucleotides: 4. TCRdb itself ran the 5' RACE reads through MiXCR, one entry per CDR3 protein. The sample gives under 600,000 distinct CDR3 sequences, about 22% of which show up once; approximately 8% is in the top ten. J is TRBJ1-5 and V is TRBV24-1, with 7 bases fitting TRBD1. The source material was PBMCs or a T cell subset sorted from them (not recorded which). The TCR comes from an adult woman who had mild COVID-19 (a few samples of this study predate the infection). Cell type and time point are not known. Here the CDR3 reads CATSDWRQGSNQPQHF. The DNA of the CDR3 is TGTGCCACCAGTGATTGGCGACAGGGAAGCAATCAGCCCCAGCATTTT.